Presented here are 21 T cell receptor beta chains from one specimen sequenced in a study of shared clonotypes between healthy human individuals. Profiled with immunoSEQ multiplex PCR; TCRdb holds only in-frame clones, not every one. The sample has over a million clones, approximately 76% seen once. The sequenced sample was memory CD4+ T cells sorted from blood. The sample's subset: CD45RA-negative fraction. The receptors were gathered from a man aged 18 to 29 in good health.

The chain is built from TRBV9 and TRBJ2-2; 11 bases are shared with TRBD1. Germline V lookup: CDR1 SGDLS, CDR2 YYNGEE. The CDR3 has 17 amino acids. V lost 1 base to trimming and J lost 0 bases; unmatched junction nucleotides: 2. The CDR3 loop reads CASSVMGQGANTGELFF. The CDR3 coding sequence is TGTGCCAGCAGCGTAATGGGACAGGGGGCGAACACCGGGGAGCTGTTTTTT.

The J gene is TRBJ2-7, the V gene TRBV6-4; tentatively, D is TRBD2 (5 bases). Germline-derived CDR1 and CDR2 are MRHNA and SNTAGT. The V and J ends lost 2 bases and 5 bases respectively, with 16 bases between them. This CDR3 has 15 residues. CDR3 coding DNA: TGTGCCAGCAGTGACCCGGTGGTTGAGGGTCACGAGCAGTACTTC. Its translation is CASSDPVVEGHEQYF.

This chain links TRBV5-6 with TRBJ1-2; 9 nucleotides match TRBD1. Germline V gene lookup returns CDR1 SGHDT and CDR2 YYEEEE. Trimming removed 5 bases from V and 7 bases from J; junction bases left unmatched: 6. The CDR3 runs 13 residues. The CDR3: CASRRDRAGGYTF. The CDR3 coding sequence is TGTGCCAGCAGACGGGACAGGGCAGGTGGCTACACCTTC. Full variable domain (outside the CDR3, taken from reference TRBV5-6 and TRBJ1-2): DAGVTQSPTHLIKTRGQQVTLRCSPKSGHDTVSWYQQALGQGPQFIFQYYEEEERQRGNFPDRFSGHQFPNYSSELNVNALLLGDSALYLCASRRDRAGGYTFGSGTRLTVV.

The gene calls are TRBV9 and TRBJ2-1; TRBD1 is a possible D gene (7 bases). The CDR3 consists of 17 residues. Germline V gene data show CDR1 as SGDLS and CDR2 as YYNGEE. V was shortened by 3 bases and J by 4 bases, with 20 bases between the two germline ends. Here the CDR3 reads CASSAGGGAGIYNEQFF. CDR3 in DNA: TGTGCCAGCAGCGCCGGAGGGGGCGCCGGGATATACAATGAGCAGTTCTTC.

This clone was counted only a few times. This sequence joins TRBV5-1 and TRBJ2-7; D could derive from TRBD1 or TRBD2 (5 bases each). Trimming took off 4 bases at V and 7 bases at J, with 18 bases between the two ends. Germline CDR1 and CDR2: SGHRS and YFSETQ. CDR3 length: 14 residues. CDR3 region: CASSQAGTQREQYF. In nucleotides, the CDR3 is TGCGCCAGCAGCCAAGCTGGGACGCAGAGGGAGCAGTACTTC.

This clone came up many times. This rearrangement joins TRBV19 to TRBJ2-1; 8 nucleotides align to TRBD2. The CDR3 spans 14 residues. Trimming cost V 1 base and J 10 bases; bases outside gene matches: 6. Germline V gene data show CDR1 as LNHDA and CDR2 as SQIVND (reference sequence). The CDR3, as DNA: TGTGCCAGTAGTATAGTAGCGGGGTGGGGAGAGCAGTTCTTC. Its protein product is CASSIVAGWGEQFF.

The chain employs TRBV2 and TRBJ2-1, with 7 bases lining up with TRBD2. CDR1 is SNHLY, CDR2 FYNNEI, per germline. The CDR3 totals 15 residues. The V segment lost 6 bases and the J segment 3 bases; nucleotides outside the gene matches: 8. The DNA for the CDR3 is TGTGCCAGCAGGACCGGGACTACCCTCTACAATGAGCAGTTCTTC. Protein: CASRTGTTLYNEQFF. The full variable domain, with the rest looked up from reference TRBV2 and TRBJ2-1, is EPEVTQTPSHQVTQMGQEVILRCVPISNHLYFYWYRQILGQKVEFLVSFYNNEISEKSEIFDDQFSVERPDGSNFTLKIRSTKLEDSAMYFCASRTGTTLYNEQFFGPGTRLTVL.

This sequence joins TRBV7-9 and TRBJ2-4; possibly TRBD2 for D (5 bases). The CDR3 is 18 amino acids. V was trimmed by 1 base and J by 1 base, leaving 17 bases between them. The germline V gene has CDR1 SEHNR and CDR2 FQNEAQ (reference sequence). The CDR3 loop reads CASSLGYLDGEAKNIQYF. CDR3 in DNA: TGTGCCAGCAGCTTAGGCTACTTGGACGGGGAGGCCAAAAACATTCAGTACTTC.

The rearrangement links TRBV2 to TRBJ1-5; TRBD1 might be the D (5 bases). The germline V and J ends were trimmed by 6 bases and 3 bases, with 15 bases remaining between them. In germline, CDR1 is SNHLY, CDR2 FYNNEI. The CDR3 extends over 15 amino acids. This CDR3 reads CASSRGEQNNQPQHF. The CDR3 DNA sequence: TGTGCCAGCAGCCGGGGGGAACAGAACAATCAGCCCCAGCATTTT. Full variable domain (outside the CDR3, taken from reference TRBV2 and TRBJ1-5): EPEVTQTPSHQVTQMGQEVILRCVPISNHLYFYWYRQILGQKVEFLVSFYNNEISEKSEIFDDQFSVERPDGSNFTLKIRSTKLEDSAMYFCASSRGEQNNQPQHFGDGTRLSIL.

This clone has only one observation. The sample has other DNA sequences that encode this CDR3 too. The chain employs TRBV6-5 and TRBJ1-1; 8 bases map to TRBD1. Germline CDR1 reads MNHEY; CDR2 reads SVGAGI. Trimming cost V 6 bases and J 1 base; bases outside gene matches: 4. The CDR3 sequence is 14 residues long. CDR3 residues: CASRPTGGNTEAFF. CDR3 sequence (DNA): TGTGCCAGCAGACCTACAGGGGGGAACACTGAAGCTTTCTTT.

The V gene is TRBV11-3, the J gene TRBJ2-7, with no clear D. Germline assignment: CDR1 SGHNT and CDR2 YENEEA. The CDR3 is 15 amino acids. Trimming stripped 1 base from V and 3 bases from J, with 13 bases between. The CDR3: CASSLGAQGNYEQYF. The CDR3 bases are TGTGCCAGCAGCTTAGGGGCACAAGGGAACTACGAGCAGTACTTC.

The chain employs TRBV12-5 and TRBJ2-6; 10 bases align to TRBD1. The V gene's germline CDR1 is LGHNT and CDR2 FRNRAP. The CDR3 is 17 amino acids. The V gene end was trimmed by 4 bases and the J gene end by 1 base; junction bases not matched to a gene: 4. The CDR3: CASGSRQGASGANVLTF. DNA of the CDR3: TGTGCTAGTGGTTCGAGACAGGGGGCATCTGGGGCCAACGTCCTGACTTTC.

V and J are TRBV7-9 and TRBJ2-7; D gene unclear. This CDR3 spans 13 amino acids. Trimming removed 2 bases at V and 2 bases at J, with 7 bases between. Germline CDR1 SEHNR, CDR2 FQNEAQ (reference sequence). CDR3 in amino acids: CASSLNGAYEQYF. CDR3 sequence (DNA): TGTGCCAGCAGCTTAAACGGAGCCTACGAGCAGTACTTC.

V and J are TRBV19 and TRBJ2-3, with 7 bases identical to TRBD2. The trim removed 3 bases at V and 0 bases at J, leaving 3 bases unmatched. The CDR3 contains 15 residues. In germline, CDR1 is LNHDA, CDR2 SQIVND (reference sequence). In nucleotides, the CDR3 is TGTGCCAGTAGTATTAGCGGGTCTAGCACAGATACGCAGTATTTT. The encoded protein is CASSISGSSTDTQYF.

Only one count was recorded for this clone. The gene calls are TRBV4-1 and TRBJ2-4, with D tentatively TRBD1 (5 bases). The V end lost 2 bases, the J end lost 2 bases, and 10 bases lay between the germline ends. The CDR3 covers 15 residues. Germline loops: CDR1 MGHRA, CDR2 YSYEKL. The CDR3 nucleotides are TGCGCCAGCAGCCAATTGAGGACAACCAAAAACATTCAGTACTTC. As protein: CASSQLRTTKNIQYF.

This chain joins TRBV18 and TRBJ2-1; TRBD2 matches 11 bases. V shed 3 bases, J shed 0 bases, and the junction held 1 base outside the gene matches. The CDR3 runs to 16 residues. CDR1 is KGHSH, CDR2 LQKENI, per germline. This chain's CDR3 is CASSPGLAGSYNEQFF. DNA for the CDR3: TGTGCCAGCTCACCCGGACTAGCGGGCTCCTACAATGAGCAGTTCTTC. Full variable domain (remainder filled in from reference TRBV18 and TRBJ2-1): NAGVMQNPRHLVRRRGQEARLRCSPMKGHSHVYWYRQLPEEGLKFMVYLQKENIIDESGMPKERFSAEFPKEGPSILRIQQVVRGDSAAYFCASSPGLAGSYNEQFFGPGTRLTVL.

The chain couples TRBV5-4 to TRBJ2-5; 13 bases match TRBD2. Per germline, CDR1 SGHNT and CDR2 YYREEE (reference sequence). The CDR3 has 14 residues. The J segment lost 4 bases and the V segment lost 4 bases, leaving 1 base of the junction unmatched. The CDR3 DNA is TGTGCCAGCAGCAGGACTAGCGGGGGAGAGACCCAGTACTTC. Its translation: CASSRTSGGETQYF.

Here the CDR3 DNA reads TGTGCCAGCAGTTATTTAGCGGGTACATCCTACGAGCAGTACTTC. Encoded protein: CASSYLAGTSYEQYF. The chain combines TRBV6-6 with TRBJ2-7; 7 nucleotides line up with TRBD2. The V segment lost 3 bases and the J segment 1 base; nucleotides outside the gene matches: 6. Germline lookup yields CDR1 MNHNY and CDR2 SVGAGI (reference sequence). This CDR3 comprises 15 residues.

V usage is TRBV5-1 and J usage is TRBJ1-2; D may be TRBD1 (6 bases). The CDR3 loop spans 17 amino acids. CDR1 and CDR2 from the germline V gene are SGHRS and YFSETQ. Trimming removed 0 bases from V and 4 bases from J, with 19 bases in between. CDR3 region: CASSLGSLVRGGYGYTF. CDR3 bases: TGCGCCAGCAGCTTGGGCAGTTTAGTGAGAGGGGGCTATGGCTACACCTTC.

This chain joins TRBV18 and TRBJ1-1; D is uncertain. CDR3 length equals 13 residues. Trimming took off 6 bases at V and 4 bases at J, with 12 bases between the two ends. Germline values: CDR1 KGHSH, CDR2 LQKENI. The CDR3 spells CASSYAEATEAFF. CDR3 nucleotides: TGTGCCAGCTCCTATGCAGAGGCCACTGAAGCTTTCTTT.

This CDR3 reads CAISESLGNTIYF. CDR3 coding DNA: TGTGCCATCAGTGAGTCTCTCGGGAACACCATATATTTT. The V gene is TRBV10-3, the J gene TRBJ1-3; the D is unclear. The V and J ends lost 0 bases and 7 bases respectively, with 7 bases between them. Germline CDR1 is ENHRY and CDR2 is SYGVKD. The CDR3 loop spans 13 amino acids.